This TCR beta chain was observed in a study of blood T cell repertoires in COVID-19 (dated by TCRdb to the early 2020s). For context, the study as a whole: Samples covering the acute and convalescent phases of COVID-19 were provided by collaborators in the United States, Italy and Spain. The prospective study material was composed of cDNA or gDNA derived from T cells, B-cell-depleted T cells, or PBMCs. Subjects who had been exposed to COVID-19, were actively infected with it, or had recovered from it provided the deeply sampled blood TCRbeta repertoires that made up the dataset. A freely available public database, intended as a resource for researchers studying the immune response to SARS-CoV-2, is where the repertoires were released. Samples were obtained from the ongoing ImmuneRACE study (first 160 participants) and from roughly 1,300 subjects provided by 6 global collaborators. Sample metadata almost always included a de-identified subject ID, COVID-19 status, age in years and sex. Where HLA class I and class II types were available, the types were taken from metadata supplied by the sample provider, not from assay-based typing.

As to this clone: No antigen is known for it. No clone much larger than this one lies a single base away; base qualities are absent.

The investigation overall reported the following: Clinical and demographic metadata were provided uncurated, with the amount varying by source and participant.

TCRbeta CDR3 regions were amplified from genomic DNA by means of the immunoSEQ Assay, a bias-controlled multiplex PCR. In the authors' own workflow: The number of nucleated cells in each sample was estimated by amplification of reference gene primers within the assay. To quantify the absolute abundance of each unique TCRbeta CDR3 rearrangement, sequence reads were collapsed and filtered. For each sample, productive Simpson clonality was calculated as the square root of Simpson's diversity index over productive rearrangements. TCRdb stores this immuneACCESS table with in-frame sequences only. Part of the clones is absent; in the studies checked, under half of the shortfall reflects unresolved V genes, and no reason is known for the rest. Clone size and V and J calls were adopted from that table, with D and trimming inferred from the DNA. The sample profile shows about 99,000 clones; 80% to 90% of them were found once. Around 4.8% of the sample rests with the top ten.

The collaborating institutions used their own protocols to collect whole blood in K2EDTA tubes. For TCRbeta analysis, collaborator samples were shipped as frozen whole blood, as isolated PBMCs, or as DNA extracted from either sample type. This clonotype was sampled from a man between 60 and 75 years old with acute or convalescent COVID-19. The sample was peripheral blood.

CDR3 loop: CASSLGEITEAFF. The DNA sequence follows: TGCGCCAGCAGCTTGGGGGAGATCACTGAAGCTTTCTTT. Recombination linked TRBV5-1 to TRBJ1-1; no D segment can be confidently identified. V lost 0 bases and J lost 4 bases; the stretch between them is 7 bases long. From the germline V gene, CDR1 is SGHRS and CDR2 is YFSETQ. From its cysteine to its phenylalanine, the CDR3 spans 13 amino acids. Only the CDR3 region is kept as DNA, spanning 39 bases read in frame from base 1.